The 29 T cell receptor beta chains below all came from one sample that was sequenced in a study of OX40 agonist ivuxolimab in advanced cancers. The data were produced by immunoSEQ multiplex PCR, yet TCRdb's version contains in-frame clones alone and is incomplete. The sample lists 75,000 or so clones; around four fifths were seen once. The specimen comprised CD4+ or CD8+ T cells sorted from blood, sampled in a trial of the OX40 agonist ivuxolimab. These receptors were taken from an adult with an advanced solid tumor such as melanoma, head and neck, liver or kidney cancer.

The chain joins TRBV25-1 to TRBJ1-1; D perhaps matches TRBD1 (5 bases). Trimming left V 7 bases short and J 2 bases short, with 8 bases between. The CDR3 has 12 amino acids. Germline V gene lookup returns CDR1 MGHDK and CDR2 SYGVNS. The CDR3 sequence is CASKRGNTEAFF. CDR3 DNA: TGTGCCAGCAAAAGGGGTAACACTGAAGCTTTCTTT.

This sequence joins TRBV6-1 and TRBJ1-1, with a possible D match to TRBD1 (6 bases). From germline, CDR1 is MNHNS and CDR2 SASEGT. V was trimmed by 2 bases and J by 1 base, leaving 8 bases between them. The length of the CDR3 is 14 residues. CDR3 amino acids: CASSEFRGNTEAFF. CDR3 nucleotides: TGTGCCAGCAGTGAATTCAGGGGGAACACTGAAGCTTTCTTT.

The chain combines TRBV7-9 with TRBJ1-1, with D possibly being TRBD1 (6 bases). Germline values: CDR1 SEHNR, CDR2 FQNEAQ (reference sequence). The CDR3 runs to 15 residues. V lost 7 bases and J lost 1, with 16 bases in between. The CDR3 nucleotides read TGTGCCAGCATCGCACTAGGGACAACGAACACTGAAGCTTTCTTT. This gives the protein CASIALGTTNTEAFF.

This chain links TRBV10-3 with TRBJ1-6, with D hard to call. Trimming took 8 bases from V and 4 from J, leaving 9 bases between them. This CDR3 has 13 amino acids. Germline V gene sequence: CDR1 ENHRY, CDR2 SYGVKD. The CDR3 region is CAIAGSYNSPLHF. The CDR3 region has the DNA TGTGCCATCGCCGGCTCTTATAATTCACCCCTCCACTTT.

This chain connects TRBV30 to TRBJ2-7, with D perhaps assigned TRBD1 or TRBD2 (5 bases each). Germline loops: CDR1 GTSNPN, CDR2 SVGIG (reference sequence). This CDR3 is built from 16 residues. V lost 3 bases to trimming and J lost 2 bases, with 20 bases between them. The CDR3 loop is CAWSVRWRGETYEQYF. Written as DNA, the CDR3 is TGTGCCTGGAGCGTCAGGTGGCGAGGGGAAACCTACGAGCAGTACTTC.

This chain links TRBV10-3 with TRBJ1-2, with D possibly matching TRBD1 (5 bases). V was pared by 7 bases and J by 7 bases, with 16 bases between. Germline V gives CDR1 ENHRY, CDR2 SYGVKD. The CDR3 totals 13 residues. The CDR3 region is CAIKDTLSGGYTF. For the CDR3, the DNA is TGTGCCATCAAGGACACCCTTAGCGGTGGCTACACCTTC.

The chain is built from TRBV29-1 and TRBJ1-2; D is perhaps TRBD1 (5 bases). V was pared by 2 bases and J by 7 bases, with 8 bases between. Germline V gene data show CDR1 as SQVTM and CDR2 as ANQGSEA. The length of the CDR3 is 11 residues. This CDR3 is CSVELDTGYTF. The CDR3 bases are TGCAGCGTTGAATTGGACACTGGCTACACCTTC.

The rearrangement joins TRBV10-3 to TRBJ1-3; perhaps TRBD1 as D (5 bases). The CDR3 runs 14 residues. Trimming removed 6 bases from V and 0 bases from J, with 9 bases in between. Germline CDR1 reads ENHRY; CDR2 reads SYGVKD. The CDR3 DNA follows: TGTGCCATCAGGGAAGGGGTCTCTGGAAACACCATATATTTT. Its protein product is CAIREGVSGNTIYF.

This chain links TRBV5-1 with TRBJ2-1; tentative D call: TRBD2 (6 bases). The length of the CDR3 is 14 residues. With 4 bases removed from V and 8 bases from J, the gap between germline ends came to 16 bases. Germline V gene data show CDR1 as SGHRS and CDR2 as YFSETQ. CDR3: CASSPGTPWDEQFF. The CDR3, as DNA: TGCGCCAGCAGCCCGGGGACTCCGTGGGATGAGCAGTTCTTC.

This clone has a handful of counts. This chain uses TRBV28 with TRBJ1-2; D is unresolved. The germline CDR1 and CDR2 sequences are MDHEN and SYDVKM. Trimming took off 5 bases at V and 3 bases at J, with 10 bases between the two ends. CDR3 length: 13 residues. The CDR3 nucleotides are TGTGCCAGCAGTGAGCCATTGGACTATGGCTACACCTTC. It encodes CASSEPLDYGYTF.

CDR3 coding DNA: TGTGCCAGCAACCCCCAAATGGGATACTACGAGCAGTACTTC. Its translation: CASNPQMGYYEQYF. The chain has TRBV6-1 and TRBJ2-7, with D hard to call. The CDR3 extends over 14 amino acids. Germline loops: CDR1 MNHNS, CDR2 SASEGT. The ends were cut back, 7 bases at V and 3 bases at J, with 16 bases in the middle.

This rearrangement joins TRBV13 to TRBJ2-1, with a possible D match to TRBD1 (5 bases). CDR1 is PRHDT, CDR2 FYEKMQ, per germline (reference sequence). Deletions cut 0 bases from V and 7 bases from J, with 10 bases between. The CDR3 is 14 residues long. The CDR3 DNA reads TGTGCCAGCAGCTTAGGGACAAGGGGAAATGAGCAGTTCTTC. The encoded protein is CASSLGTRGNEQFF.

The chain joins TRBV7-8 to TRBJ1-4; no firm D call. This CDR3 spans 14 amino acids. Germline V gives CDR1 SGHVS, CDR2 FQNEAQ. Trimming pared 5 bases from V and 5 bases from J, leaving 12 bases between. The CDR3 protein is CASSPHRTNEKLFF. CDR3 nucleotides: TGTGCCAGCAGCCCACATCGGACGAATGAAAAACTGTTTTTT. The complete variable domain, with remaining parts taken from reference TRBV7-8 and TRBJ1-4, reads GAGVSQSPRYKVAKRGQDVALRCDPISGHVSLFWYQQALGQGPEFLTYFQNEAQLDKSGLPSDRFFAERPEGSVSTLKIQRTQQEDSAVYLCASSPHRTNEKLFFGSGTQLSVL.

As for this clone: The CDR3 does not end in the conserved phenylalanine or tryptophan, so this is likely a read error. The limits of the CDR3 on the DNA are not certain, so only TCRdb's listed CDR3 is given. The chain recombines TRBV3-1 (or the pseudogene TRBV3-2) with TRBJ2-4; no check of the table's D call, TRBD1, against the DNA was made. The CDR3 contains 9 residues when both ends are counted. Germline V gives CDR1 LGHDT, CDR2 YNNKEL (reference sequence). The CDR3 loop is CASSQNRDI.

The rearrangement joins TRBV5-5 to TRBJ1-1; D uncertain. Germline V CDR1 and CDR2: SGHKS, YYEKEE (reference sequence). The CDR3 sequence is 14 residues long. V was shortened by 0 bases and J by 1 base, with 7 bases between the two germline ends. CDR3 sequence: CASSLVQPNTEAFF. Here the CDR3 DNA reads TGTGCCAGCAGCTTGGTCCAGCCGAACACTGAAGCTTTCTTT.

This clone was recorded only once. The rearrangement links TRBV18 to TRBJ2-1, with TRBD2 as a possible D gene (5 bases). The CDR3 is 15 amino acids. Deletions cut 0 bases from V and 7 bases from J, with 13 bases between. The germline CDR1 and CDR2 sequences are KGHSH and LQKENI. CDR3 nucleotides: TGTGCCAGCTCACCACCGAATTCTGAGGGAAATGAGCAGTTCTTC. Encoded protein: CASSPPNSEGNEQFF.

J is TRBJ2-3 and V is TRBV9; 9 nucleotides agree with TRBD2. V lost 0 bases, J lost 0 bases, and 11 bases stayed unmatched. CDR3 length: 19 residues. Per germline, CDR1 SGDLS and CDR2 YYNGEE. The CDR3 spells CASSVAAGGEEFSTDTQYF. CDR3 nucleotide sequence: TGTGCCAGCAGCGTAGCGGCGGGAGGGGAGGAGTTTAGCACAGATACGCAGTATTTT.

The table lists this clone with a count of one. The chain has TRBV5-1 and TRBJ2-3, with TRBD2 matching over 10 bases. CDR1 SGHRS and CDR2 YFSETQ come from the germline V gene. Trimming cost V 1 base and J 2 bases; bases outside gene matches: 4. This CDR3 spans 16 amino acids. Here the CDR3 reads CASSLRAGGITDTQYF. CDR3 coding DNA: TGCGCCAGCAGCTTGCGAGCGGGGGGGATCACAGATACGCAGTATTTT.

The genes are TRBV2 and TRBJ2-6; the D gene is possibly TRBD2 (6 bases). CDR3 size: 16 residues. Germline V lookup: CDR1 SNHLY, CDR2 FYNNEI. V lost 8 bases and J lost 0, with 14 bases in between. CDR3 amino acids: CASASGSLSGANVLTF. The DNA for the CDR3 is TGTGCCAGCGCGTCCGGGAGTCTCTCTGGGGCCAACGTCCTGACTTTC.

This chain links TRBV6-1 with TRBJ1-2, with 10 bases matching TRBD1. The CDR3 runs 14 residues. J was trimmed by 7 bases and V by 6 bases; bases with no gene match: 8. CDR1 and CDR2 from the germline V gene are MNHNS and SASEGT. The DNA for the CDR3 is TGTGCCAGCAGGAGCCGGGACAGGGGCAGTGGCTACACCTTC. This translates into CASRSRDRGSGYTF.

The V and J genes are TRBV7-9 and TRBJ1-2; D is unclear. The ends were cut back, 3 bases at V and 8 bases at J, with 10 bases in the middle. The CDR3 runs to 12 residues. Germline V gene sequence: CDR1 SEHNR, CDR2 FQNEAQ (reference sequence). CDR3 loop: CASSFGEWGYTF. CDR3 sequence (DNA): TGTGCCAGCAGCTTCGGGGAGTGGGGCTACACCTTC.

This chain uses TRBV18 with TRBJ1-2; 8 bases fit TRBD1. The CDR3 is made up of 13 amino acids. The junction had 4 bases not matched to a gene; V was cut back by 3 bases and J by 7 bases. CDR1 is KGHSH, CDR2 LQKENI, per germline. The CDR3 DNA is TGTGCCAGCTCACCGGACAGGGAGGGTGGCTACACCTTC. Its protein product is CASSPDREGGYTF.

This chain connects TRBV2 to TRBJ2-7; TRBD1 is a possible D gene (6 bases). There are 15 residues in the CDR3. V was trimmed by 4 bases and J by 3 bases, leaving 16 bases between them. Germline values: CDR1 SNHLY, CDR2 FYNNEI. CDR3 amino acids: CASSVRGIMIYEQYF. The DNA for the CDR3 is TGTGCCAGCAGTGTTAGGGGGATCATGATCTACGAGCAGTACTTC.

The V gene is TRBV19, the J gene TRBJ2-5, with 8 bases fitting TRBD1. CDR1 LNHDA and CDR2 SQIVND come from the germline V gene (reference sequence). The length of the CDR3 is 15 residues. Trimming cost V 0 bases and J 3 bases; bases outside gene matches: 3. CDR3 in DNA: TGTGCCAGTAGTATAGATGGACAGGGCGAAGAGACCCAGTACTTC. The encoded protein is CASSIDGQGEETQYF. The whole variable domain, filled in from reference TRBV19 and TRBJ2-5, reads DGGITQSPKYLFRKEGQNVTLSCEQNLNHDAMYWYRQDPGQGLRLIYYSQIVNDFQKGDIAEGYSVSREKKESFPLTVTSAQKNPTAFYLCASSIDGQGEETQYFGPGTRLLVL.

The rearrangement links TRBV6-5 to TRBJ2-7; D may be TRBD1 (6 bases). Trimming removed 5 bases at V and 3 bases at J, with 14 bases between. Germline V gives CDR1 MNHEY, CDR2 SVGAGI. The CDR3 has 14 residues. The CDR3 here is CASSRPGQIYEQYF. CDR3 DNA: TGTGCCAGCAGTCGCCCCGGACAGATCTACGAGCAGTACTTC.

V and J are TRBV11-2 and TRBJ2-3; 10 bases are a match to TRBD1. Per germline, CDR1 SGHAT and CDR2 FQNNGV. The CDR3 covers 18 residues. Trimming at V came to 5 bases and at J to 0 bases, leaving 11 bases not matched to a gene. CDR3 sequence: CASSLRDRGLTSTDTQYF. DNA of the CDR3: TGTGCCAGCAGCCTCCGGGACAGGGGATTGACTAGCACAGATACGCAGTATTTT.

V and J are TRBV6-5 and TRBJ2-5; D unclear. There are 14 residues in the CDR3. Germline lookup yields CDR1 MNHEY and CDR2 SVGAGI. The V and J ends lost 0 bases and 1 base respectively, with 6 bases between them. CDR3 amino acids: CASSYSRRQETQYF. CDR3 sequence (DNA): TGTGCCAGCAGTTACTCAAGGCGCCAAGAGACCCAGTACTTC.

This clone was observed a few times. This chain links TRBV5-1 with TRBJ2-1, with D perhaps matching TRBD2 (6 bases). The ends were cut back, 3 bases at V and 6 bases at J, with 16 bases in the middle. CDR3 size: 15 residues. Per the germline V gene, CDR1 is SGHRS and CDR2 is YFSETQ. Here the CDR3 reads CASSSEGSAGNEQFF. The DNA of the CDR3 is TGCGCCAGCAGCTCTGAAGGCTCAGCGGGCAATGAGCAGTTCTTC.

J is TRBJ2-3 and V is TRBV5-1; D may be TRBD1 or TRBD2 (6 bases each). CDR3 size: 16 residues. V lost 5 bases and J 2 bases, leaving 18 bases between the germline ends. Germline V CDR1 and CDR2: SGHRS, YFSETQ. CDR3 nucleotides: TGCGCCAGCAGATACCAGTCGGGGGCTGCCACAGATACGCAGTATTTT. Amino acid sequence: CASRYQSGAATDTQYF.